This T cell receptor (beta chain) appears in the sequencing data of a study of cytomegalovirus exposure and HLA in healthy donors. Study-level results: CMV serostatus was the sole immune exposure data available. Reports indicated that the classifier achieved high specificity and sensitivity in diagnosing cytomegalovirus status.

Both 60 Vbeta primers and 13 Jbeta primers went into the PCR. Sequencing was performed with immunoSEQ multiplex PCR; in TCRdb, only in-frame clones are kept and a portion is missing. The repertoire holds under 150,000 clones, with roughly four fifths as singletons. A remark on this clone: No antigen is known for it.

Germline trimming cut 6 bases from V and 7 bases from J; bases unmatched to any gene: 12. This CDR3 region has 14 residues. Germline V gives CDR1 SNHLY, CDR2 FYNNEI. The sample consisted of PBMCs. This sequence originates from a female donor in good health and CMV-seropositive. The chain links TRBV2 to TRBJ2-7; the match to TRBD1 covers 7 bases. The CDR3 loop is CASRQRDRVGEQYF. CDR3 coding DNA: TGTGCCAGCAGGCAACGGGACAGAGTGGGTGAGCAGTACTTC.